The entry below gives a single TCR beta chain sequence along with its context. Its cognate antigen is unknown. The data were obtained in a study of radiotherapy plus CTLA-4 blockade in lung cancer. For the study at large: Objective responses emerged in around 19% of patients, and 25% to 40% attained disease control. General study findings and limits: Among reported predictors of response, early blood T cell clone dynamics with interferon-beta performed best. In blood, after radiotherapy plus ipilimumab, tumor-derived TCR clones expanded.

People whose metastatic non-small-cell lung cancer was chemo-refractory got focal radiation along with CTLA-4 blockade by ipilimumab. Here immunoSEQ multiplex PCR was the method, and the copy in TCRdb shows in-frame clones only, minus some. The table shows tens of thousands of clones, with 84% occurring only once. V lost 0 bases, J lost 9 bases, and 17 bases lay in between. Germline V CDR1 and CDR2: LGHNA, YSLEER. The CDR3 has 15 residues. The J gene is TRBJ2-5, the V gene TRBV4-3, with D perhaps matching TRBD2 (6 bases). This material consisted of peripheral blood, taken from a patient treated with radiotherapy plus ipilimumab. The clonotype originates from a human donor with non-small cell lung cancer whose response to radiotherapy plus ipilimumab could not be evaluated. This chain's CDR3 is CASSQDGSDSGAQYF. In DNA form, the CDR3 reads TGCGCCAGCAGCCAAGATGGTAGCGACTCGGGGGCCCAGTACTTC.